The 30 T cell receptor beta chains in this list originate from one sample, sequenced in a study of STAT5B mutations in CD4+ large granular lymphocyte leukemia (dated by TCRdb to the early 2020s). Receptor libraries were prepared by the immunoSEQ multiplex PCR assay. The source is immuneACCESS, and TCRdb retained only in-frame sequences with V and J called. Part of the clones is not carried over; for the studies checked, unresolved V genes explain less than half of this, and the remainder is unexplained. This sample holds roughly 2,000 clones; around 86% were observed only once. The top ten constitute 6.1% of the sample. Sample: PBMCs. The receptors come from a woman aged 70-85 years with CD4+ T-cell large granular lymphocyte leukemia.

The rearrangement joins TRBV2 to TRBJ1-1; TRBD1 is a possible D gene (6 bases). Germline V gives CDR1 SNHLY, CDR2 FYNNEI. CDR3 length equals 14 residues. The V end was cut by 6 bases, the J end by 3 bases, with 14 bases between. The CDR3 protein is CASSDLPGDTEAFF. The CDR3 DNA follows: TGTGCCAGCAGCGATCTGCCAGGGGACACTGAAGCTTTCTTT.

A word on this clone: Other DNA sequences in the same sample also yield this CDR3. The rearrangement joins TRBV2 to TRBJ1-6; D unclear. Trimming removed 1 base at V and 3 bases at J, with 1 base between. Germline V gene sequence: CDR1 SNHLY, CDR2 FYNNEI. The CDR3 is 13 amino acids. CDR3 in DNA: TGTGCCAGCAGTGAAGACTATAATTCACCCCTCCACTTT. Translation: CASSEDYNSPLHF. The full variable domain, with the rest looked up from reference TRBV2 and TRBJ1-6, is EPEVTQTPSHQVTQMGQEVILRCVPISNHLYFYWYRQILGQKVEFLVSFYNNEISEKSEIFDDQFSVERPDGSNFTLKIRSTKLEDSAMYFCASSEDYNSPLHFGNGTRLTVT.

This chain uses TRBV7-9 with TRBJ2-3, with 8 bases lining up with TRBD2. The germline V gene encodes CDR1 SEHNR and CDR2 FQNEAQ (reference sequence). The CDR3 loop spans 16 amino acids. Germline trimming cut 2 bases from V and 2 bases from J; bases unmatched to any gene: 6. The CDR3 loop reads CASSLWAGGSTDTQYF. The CDR3, as DNA: TGTGCCAGCAGCTTATGGGCGGGGGGCTCCACAGATACGCAGTATTTT.

The chain joins TRBV11-2 to TRBJ2-3, with D unclear. This CDR3 comprises 13 residues. V lost 5 bases and J 0 bases, leaving 6 bases between the germline ends. Germline V lookup: CDR1 SGHAT, CDR2 FQNNGV. This CDR3 reads CASSPQSTDTQYF. In DNA, the CDR3 is TGTGCCAGCAGCCCTCAAAGCACAGATACGCAGTATTTT. Full variable domain (missing parts from reference TRBV11-2 and TRBJ2-3): EAGVAQSPRYKIIEKRQSVAFWCNPISGHATLYWYQQILGQGPKLLIQFQNNGVVDDSQLPKDRFSAERLKGVDSTLKIQPAKLEDSAVYLCASSPQSTDTQYFGPGTRLTVL.

The V and J genes are TRBV21-1 and TRBJ2-3; TRBD1 reflects the table's D call only, with no check against the DNA. TRBV21-1 is a pseudogene segment. This CDR3 has 13 amino acids. CDR3: CASRQGAADTQYF. As DNA, the CDR3 is TGTGCCAGCAGACAGGGGGCGGCAGATACGCAGTATTTT.

This clone was seen a few times. The chain has TRBV2 and TRBJ1-4; a possible D gene is TRBD1 (5 bases). The CDR3 consists of 15 residues. Trimming pared 7 bases from V and 5 bases from J, leaving 17 bases between. Germline CDR1 is SNHLY and CDR2 is FYNNEI. CDR3 residues: CASNGLSGTNEKLFF. DNA of the CDR3: TGTGCCAGCAATGGCCTATCCGGGACGAATGAAAAACTGTTTTTT.

The V and J genes are TRBV7-2 and TRBJ2-1; 8 bases are a match to TRBD2. The CDR3 sequence is 15 residues long. CDR1 is SGHTA and CDR2 is FQGNSA in the germline V gene. J lost 4 bases, V lost 3 bases, and 5 bases had no gene match. Here the CDR3 reads CASSFSGGPYNEQFF. The CDR3 nucleotides are TGTGCCAGCAGCTTCTCGGGGGGGCCTTACAATGAGCAGTTCTTC.

The chain carries TRBV7-9 and TRBJ2-3, with D perhaps matching TRBD2 (5 bases). This CDR3 is 12 amino acids long. Germline CDR1 is SEHNR and CDR2 is FQNEAQ (reference sequence). V was cut by 8 bases and J by 5 bases, with 11 bases left in between. The CDR3 region has the DNA TGTGCCAGCGCCGCCGCGGGAGATACGCAGTATTTT. Translation gives CASAAAGDTQYF.

The chain recombines TRBV7-2 with TRBJ2-2; D perhaps matches TRBD2 (5 bases). There are 15 residues in the CDR3. The V end lost 3 bases, the J end lost 0 bases, and 8 bases lay between the germline ends. The V gene's germline CDR1 is SGHTA and CDR2 FQGNSA. CDR3 sequence: CASSFSETNTGELFF. The CDR3 DNA is TGTGCCAGCAGCTTTAGCGAGACGAACACCGGGGAGCTGTTTTTT. Variable domain in full (rest from reference TRBV7-2 and TRBJ2-2): GAGVSQSPSNKVTEKGKDVELRCDPISGHTALYWYRQSLGQGLEFLIYFQGNSAPDKSGLPSDRFSAERTGGSVSTLTIQRTQQEDSAVYLCASSFSETNTGELFFGEGSRLTVL.

This chain connects TRBV18 to TRBJ1-2; TRBD1 aligns across 8 bases. Per germline, CDR1 KGHSH and CDR2 LQKENI. J lost 6 bases, V lost 3 bases, and 6 bases had no gene match. CDR3 length equals 14 residues. CDR3 nucleotides: TGTGCCAGCTCACCCTACACGGACAGGGATGGCTACACCTTC. Its translation: CASSPYTDRDGYTF.

This sequence joins TRBV11-2 and TRBJ1-5, with unresolved D. Trimming cost V 1 base and J 7 bases, with 2 bases left between them. Germline V gene data show CDR1 as SGHAT and CDR2 as FQNNGV. This CDR3 has 11 amino acids. CDR3 in DNA: TGTGCCAGCAGCTTAGGCCAGCCCCAGCATTTT. Protein product: CASSLGQPQHF. Combining the CDR3 with reference TRBV11-2 and TRBJ1-5 gives the whole variable domain EAGVAQSPRYKIIEKRQSVAFWCNPISGHATLYWYQQILGQGPKLLIQFQNNGVVDDSQLPKDRFSAERLKGVDSTLKIQPAKLEDSAVYLCASSLGQPQHFGDGTRLSIL.

The V gene is TRBV7-9, the J gene TRBJ1-5, with 8 positions matching TRBD1. The CDR3 runs to 15 residues. CDR1 is SEHNR, CDR2 FQNEAQ, per germline (reference sequence). After removal of 5 bases from V and 0 bases from J, the junction contained 3 bases not matched to a gene. For the CDR3, the DNA is TGTGCCAGCAGCCTGACAGGGGATAGCAATCAGCCCCAGCATTTT. Its protein is CASSLTGDSNQPQHF. The full variable domain, completed using reference TRBV7-9 and TRBJ1-5, is DTGVSQNPRHKITKRGQNVTFRCDPISEHNRLYWYRQTLGQGPEFLTYFQNEAQLEKSRLLSDRFSAERPKGSFSTLEIQRTEQGDSAMYLCASSLTGDSNQPQHFGDGTRLSIL.

V usage is TRBV7-3 and J usage is TRBJ2-3; D ambiguous. The CDR3 has 15 residues. CDR1 and CDR2 from the germline V gene are SGHTA and FQGTGA. The V end lost 6 bases, the J end lost 2 bases, and 15 bases lay between the germline ends. The CDR3, as DNA: TGTGCCAGCAGTCTGACGGCCCTAACCACAGATACGCAGTATTTT. This translates into CASSLTALTTDTQYF.

V usage is TRBV30 and J usage is TRBJ1-2; D not certain. Germline assignment: CDR1 GTSNPN and CDR2 SVGIG (reference sequence). The V end was cut by 0 bases, the J end by 8 bases, with 16 bases between. The CDR3 loop spans 14 amino acids. The CDR3 DNA reads as TGTGCCTGGAGTGTCGAAGGATCTTGGGGAGGCTACACCTTC. Translating it yields CAWSVEGSWGGYTF.

CDR3 residues: CASSLGPRDDSPLHF. In DNA form, the CDR3 reads TGTGCCAGCAGCTTGGGGCCTCGGGACGATTCACCCCTCCACTTT. The chain carries TRBV5-4 and TRBJ1-6, with D maybe TRBD1 (5 bases). Trimming took 0 bases from V and 8 from J, leaving 12 bases between them. The CDR3 runs 15 residues. CDR1 is SGHNT and CDR2 is YYREEE in the germline V gene (reference sequence).

The V call is TRBV4-1, the J call TRBJ2-1; the D is unclear. CDR1 and CDR2 from the germline V gene are MGHRA and YSYEKL. The CDR3 is 18 amino acids. The V end was cut by 0 bases, the J end by 8 bases, with 23 bases between. Here the CDR3 reads CASSQEHLKTGAKDEQFF. CDR3 bases: TGCGCCAGCAGCCAAGAGCATTTGAAGACTGGTGCCAAGGATGAGCAGTTCTTC.

The rearrangement uses TRBV28 and TRBJ1-5; D unclear. The V end lost 3 bases, the J end lost 0 bases, and 9 bases lay between the germline ends. Germline lookup yields CDR1 MDHEN and CDR2 SYDVKM. This CDR3 spans 15 amino acids. The CDR3 spells CASSFSRYSNQPQHF. Here the CDR3 DNA reads TGTGCCAGCAGTTTCTCGAGATATAGCAATCAGCCCCAGCATTTT.

This clone was observed a handful of times. V usage is TRBV5-4 and J usage is TRBJ1-6; D not resolved. With 4 bases removed from V and 11 bases from J, the gap between germline ends came to 10 bases. Germline assignment: CDR1 SGHNT and CDR2 YYREEE (reference sequence). There are 12 residues in the CDR3. CDR3 DNA: TGTGCCAGCAGCCGGGGTGAAACACCCCTCCACTTT. As protein: CASSRGETPLHF.

The chain is built from TRBV9 and TRBJ1-1; D unclear. V was shortened by 4 bases and J by 0 bases, with 13 bases between the two germline ends. Germline assignment: CDR1 SGDLS and CDR2 YYNGEE. CDR3 length: 15 amino acids. For the CDR3, the DNA is TGTGCCAGCAGCCCGCGTGGGAACATGAACACTGAAGCTTTCTTT. Translation gives CASSPRGNMNTEAFF.

J is TRBJ1-2 and V is TRBV14; 9 nucleotides agree with TRBD1. The CDR3 has 15 amino acids. Germline V gene data show CDR1 as SGHDN and CDR2 as FVKESK. Trimming removed 4 bases from V and 6 bases from J; junction bases left unmatched: 9. The CDR3 DNA sequence: TGTGCCAGCAGCCCTCGGACAGGGGTTGGGGATGGCTACACCTTC. It yields the protein CASSPRTGVGDGYTF.

This chain joins TRBV21-1 and TRBJ1-1; the table's D gene call, TRBD1, was not cross checked with the DNA. TRBV21-1 is classified as a pseudogene. The CDR3 runs 15 residues. The CDR3 spells CASSKYEGAYTEAFF. The CDR3 DNA follows: TGTGCCAGCAGCAAATACGAGGGGGCGTACACTGAAGCTTTCTTT.

The CDR3: CASSLGREETQYF. For the CDR3, the DNA is TGTGCCAGCAGCTTGGGCCGGGAAGAGACCCAGTACTTC. The chain combines TRBV5-4 with TRBJ2-5; no definite D call. Between the trimmed V and J ends, which lost 0 bases and 3 bases, there was a span of 6 bases. CDR1 and CDR2 (germline): SGHNT, YYREEE (reference sequence). This CDR3 has 13 residues.

The V gene is TRBV5-4, the J gene TRBJ2-3, with D uncertain. Trimming stripped 4 bases from V and 2 bases from J, with 17 bases between. Germline assignment: CDR1 SGHNT and CDR2 YYREEE (reference sequence). The CDR3 has 16 residues. The CDR3 spells CASSPGSVNPTDTQYF. CDR3 DNA: TGTGCCAGCAGCCCCGGGTCCGTAAATCCCACAGATACGCAGTATTTT. The full variable domain, in which reference TRBV5-4 and TRBJ2-3 provide the parts outside the CDR3, is ETGVTQSPTHLIKTRGQQVTLRCSSQSGHNTVSWYQQALGQGPQFIFQYYREEENGRGNFPPRFSGLQFPNYSSELNVNALELDDSALYLCASSPGSVNPTDTQYFGPGTRLTVL.

V is TRBV7-2 and J is TRBJ2-7; 8 bases match TRBD1. V trimming: 4 bases; J trimming: 3 bases; junction bases outside the gene matches: 5. CDR3 length: 14 amino acids. CDR1 is SGHTA, CDR2 FQGNSA, per germline. Here the CDR3 reads CASSSQGASYEQYF. For the CDR3, the DNA is TGTGCCAGCAGCTCTCAGGGGGCAAGCTACGAGCAGTACTTC.

The chain couples TRBV9 to TRBJ1-4, with D possibly being TRBD1 (5 bases). This CDR3 has 17 amino acids. Trimming pared 3 bases from V and 6 bases from J, leaving 21 bases between. Germline V gene data show CDR1 as SGDLS and CDR2 as YYNGEE. The CDR3 loop is CASSATRGLRGDEKLFF. In DNA form, the CDR3 reads TGTGCCAGCAGCGCTACCCGGGGACTGCGGGGAGATGAAAAACTGTTTTTT.

V usage is TRBV7-2 and J usage is TRBJ2-4, with TRBD1 matching 9 bases. The CDR3 covers 16 residues. V lost 4 bases and J lost 1; bases outside the gene matches: 5. CDR1 and CDR2 (germline): SGHTA, FQGNSA. CDR3 protein: CASSWGTGRAKNIQYF. In DNA form, the CDR3 reads TGTGCCAGCAGCTGGGGGACAGGGAGGGCCAAAAACATTCAGTACTTC.

J is TRBJ2-1 and V is TRBV5-4; TRBD1 matches 8 bases. The V gene's germline CDR1 is SGHNT and CDR2 YYREEE (reference sequence). V lost 4 bases, J lost 0 bases, and 3 bases stayed unmatched. This CDR3 has 15 amino acids. CDR3: CASSHDRGSYNEQFF. As DNA, the CDR3 is TGTGCCAGCAGCCACGACAGGGGCTCCTACAATGAGCAGTTCTTC.

The CDR3 here is CASSLLVNNSPLHF. The CDR3 DNA follows: TGTGCCAGTAGTCTACTCGTAAATAATTCACCCCTCCACTTT. The J gene is TRBJ1-6, the V gene TRBV19; no firm D call. Germline assignment: CDR1 LNHDA and CDR2 SQIVND (reference sequence). CDR3 length: 14 residues. V lost 5 bases and J 5 bases, leaving 10 bases between the germline ends.

Notes on this clone: One end of the junction is discordant with germline, which a read error may explain. The chain joins TRBV5-1 to TRBJ2-7, with unresolved D. The germline V gene has CDR1 SGHRS and CDR2 YFSETQ. This CDR3 is built from 11 residues. The CDR3 here is CASGLDYEQYF. The CDR3 DNA follows: TGCGCCAGCGGCTTGGATTACGAGCAGTACTTC. Complete variable domain (other parts from reference TRBV5-1 and TRBJ2-7): KAGVTQTPRYLIKTRGQQVTLSCSPISGHRSVSWYQQTPGQGLQFLFEYFSETQRNKGNFPGRFSGRQFSNSRSEMNVSTLELGDSALYLCASGLDYEQYFGPGTRLTVT.

This chain links TRBV15 with TRBJ2-2; TRBD1 aligns across 9 bases. The J segment lost 4 bases and the V segment lost 1 base, leaving 10 bases of the junction unmatched. Germline lookup yields CDR1 LNHNV and CDR2 YYDKDF (reference sequence). This CDR3 has 18 residues. The CDR3 reads CATSRGGGRTGATGELFF. The DNA of the CDR3 is TGTGCCACCAGCAGAGGGGGAGGGAGGACAGGGGCCACCGGGGAGCTGTTTTTT.